This T cell receptor (beta chain) was captured in a study of cytomegalovirus exposure and HLA in healthy donors. Broader study findings: Confirmation in vitro established that a few CMV-associated chains were specific for CMV antigens. For most TCR sequences rarity was the rule, although some public TCRs occurred in many donors.

As concerns this clone: What it binds is not known.

V lost 8 bases, J lost 7 bases, and 20 bases lay in between. Germline V gene data show CDR1 as SEHNR and CDR2 as FQNEAQ (reference sequence). The CDR3 length is 14 residues. It was the roughly 130-subject validation cohort, separate from the roughly 700-subject first cohort, to which the donors belonged. Profiling relied on immunoSEQ multiplex PCR, and the TCRdb table lists in-frame clones only, not all of them. The sample lists tens of thousands of clones; about 89% were seen once. The clonotype comes from a man between 18 and 35 years old in good health and CMV-seronegative. Input material: PBMCs. V usage is TRBV7-9 and J usage is TRBJ1-2; the D is unclear. CDR3 sequence (DNA): TGTGCCAGCTCCCCCGTTCGAGGGTCTATTGGCTACACCTTC. Translation: CASSPVRGSIGYTF.